These 8 T cell receptor beta chains were all obtained from the same sample, sequenced in a study of cytomegalovirus exposure and HLA in healthy donors. Primers: 60 Vbeta forward and 13 Jbeta reverse. Repertoires were generated with immunoSEQ multiplex PCR, while TCRdb's copy carries only in-frame clones and drops some. The sample has 150,000 to 200,000 clones, around 90% seen once. Sequencing input: PBMCs. These receptors were obtained from a woman between 18 and 30 years old in good health and CMV-seronegative.

The CDR3 sequence is CASSVVSSYEQYF. CDR3 nucleotide sequence: TGTGCCAGCAGTGTCGTCAGCTCCTACGAGCAGTACTTC. This sequence joins TRBV6-1 and TRBJ2-7; D ambiguous. V lost 4 bases, J lost 0 bases, and 7 bases lay in between. This CDR3 contains 13 residues. Germline V gene data show CDR1 as MNHNS and CDR2 as SASEGT.

This clone was observed a single time. V and J are TRBV11-2 and TRBJ2-1, with D tentatively TRBD1 (7 bases). There are 13 residues in the CDR3. The germline V and J ends were trimmed by 5 bases and 5 bases, with 10 bases remaining between them. The germline gives CDR1 SGHAT, CDR2 FQNNGV. CDR3 DNA sequence: TGTGCCAGCAGCCCCAGGGGGGACAATGAGCAGTTCTTC. It is translated as CASSPRGDNEQFF. Full variable domain (remainder filled in from reference TRBV11-2 and TRBJ2-1): EAGVAQSPRYKIIEKRQSVAFWCNPISGHATLYWYQQILGQGPKLLIQFQNNGVVDDSQLPKDRFSAERLKGVDSTLKIQPAKLEDSAVYLCASSPRGDNEQFFGPGTRLTVL.

The V call is TRBV6-6, the J call TRBJ2-1, with D maybe TRBD2 (6 bases). The CDR3 covers 12 residues. With 8 bases removed from V and 5 bases from J, the gap between germline ends came to 10 bases. The germline CDR1 and CDR2 sequences are MNHNY and SVGAGI (reference sequence). The CDR3: CASEWGDNEQFF. The CDR3 nucleotides are TGTGCCAGCGAGTGGGGGGACAATGAGCAGTTCTTC.

V usage is TRBV2 and J usage is TRBJ2-1; 8 bases are a match to TRBD2. The CDR3 covers 14 residues. With V trimmed by 4 bases and J by 4 bases, 3 bases remained unmatched. CDR1 is SNHLY and CDR2 is FYNNEI in the germline V gene. CDR3 nucleotides: TGTGCCAGCAGTGGGCTAGCGGGTTACAATGAGCAGTTCTTC. It yields the protein CASSGLAGYNEQFF.

The genes are TRBV5-1 and TRBJ2-3, with D possibly matching TRBD2 (7 bases). From germline, CDR1 is SGHRS and CDR2 YFSETQ. The V gene lost 0 bases and the J gene lost 5 bases, with 13 bases spanning the gap. CDR3 length: 15 amino acids. The CDR3 sequence is CASSLGGGREDTQYF. For the CDR3, the DNA is TGCGCCAGCAGCTTGGGCGGGGGCAGGGAAGATACGCAGTATTTT.

This clone has only a few counts. The chain recombines TRBV7-2 with TRBJ1-5; no firm D call. This CDR3 has 15 residues. Trimming removed 5 bases at V and 3 bases at J, with 14 bases between. Germline V gene sequence: CDR1 SGHTA, CDR2 FQGNSA. The CDR3 loop is CASSQRRSLNQPQHF. DNA of the CDR3: TGTGCCAGCAGCCAGAGGCGGAGCCTCAATCAGCCCCAGCATTTT.

The chain combines TRBV7-2 with TRBJ2-7; 8 nucleotides align to TRBD1. Germline V gene lookup returns CDR1 SGHTA and CDR2 FQGNSA. Losses at the gene ends were 1 base for V and 7 bases for J; bases not matched to a gene: 6. CDR3 length equals 14 residues. The CDR3 reads CASSLVAGGGEQYF. The DNA for the CDR3 is TGTGCCAGCAGCTTAGTGGCAGGGGGCGGGGAGCAGTACTTC. The entire variable domain, with the rest obtained from reference TRBV7-2 and TRBJ2-7, is as follows: GAGVSQSPSNKVTEKGKDVELRCDPISGHTALYWYRQSLGQGLEFLIYFQGNSAPDKSGLPSDRFSAERTGGSVSTLTIQRTQQEDSAVYLCASSLVAGGGEQYFGPGTRLTVT.

This clone has just a few counts. The chain employs TRBV19 and TRBJ1-5; D is perhaps TRBD1 (6 bases). This CDR3 region has 13 residues. CDR1 and CDR2 from the germline V gene are LNHDA and SQIVND (reference sequence). Trimming removed 5 bases at V and 3 bases at J, with 8 bases between. Written as DNA, the CDR3 is TGTGCCAGTAGTGGACAGACCAATCAGCCCCAGCATTTT. It specifies CASSGQTNQPQHF.